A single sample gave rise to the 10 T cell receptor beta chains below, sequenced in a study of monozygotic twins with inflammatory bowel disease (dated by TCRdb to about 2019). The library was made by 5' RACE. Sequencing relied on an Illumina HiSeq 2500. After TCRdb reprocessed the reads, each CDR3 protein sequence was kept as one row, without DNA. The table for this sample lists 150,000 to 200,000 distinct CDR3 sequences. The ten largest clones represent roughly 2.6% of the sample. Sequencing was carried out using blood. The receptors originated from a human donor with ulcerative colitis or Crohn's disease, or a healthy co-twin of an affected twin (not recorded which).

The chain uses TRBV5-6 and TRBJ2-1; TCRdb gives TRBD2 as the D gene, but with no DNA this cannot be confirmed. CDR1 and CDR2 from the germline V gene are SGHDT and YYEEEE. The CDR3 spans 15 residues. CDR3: CASSLMSSDYNEQFF.

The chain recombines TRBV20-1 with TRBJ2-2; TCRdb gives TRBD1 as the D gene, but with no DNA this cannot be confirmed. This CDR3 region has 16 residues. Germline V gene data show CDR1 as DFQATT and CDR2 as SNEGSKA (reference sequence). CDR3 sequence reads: CSARDPPQGGTGELFF.

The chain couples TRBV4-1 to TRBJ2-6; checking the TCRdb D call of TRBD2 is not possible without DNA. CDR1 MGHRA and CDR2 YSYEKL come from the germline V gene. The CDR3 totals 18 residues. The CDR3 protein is CASSQEGSMESGANVLTF.

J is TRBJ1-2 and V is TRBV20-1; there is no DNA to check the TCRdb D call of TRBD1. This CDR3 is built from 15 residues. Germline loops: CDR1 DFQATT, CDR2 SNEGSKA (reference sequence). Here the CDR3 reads CSARDTDRMSYGYTF.

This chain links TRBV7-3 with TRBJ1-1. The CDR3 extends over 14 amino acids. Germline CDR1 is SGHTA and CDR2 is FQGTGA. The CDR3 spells CASSLSPRNTEAFF.

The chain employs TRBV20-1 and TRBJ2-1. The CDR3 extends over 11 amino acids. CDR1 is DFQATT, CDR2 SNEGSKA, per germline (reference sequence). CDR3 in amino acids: CSASPYNEQFF.

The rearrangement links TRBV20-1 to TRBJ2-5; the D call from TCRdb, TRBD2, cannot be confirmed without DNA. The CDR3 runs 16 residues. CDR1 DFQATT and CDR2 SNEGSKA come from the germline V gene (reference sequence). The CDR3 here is CSARPLRASGQETQYF.

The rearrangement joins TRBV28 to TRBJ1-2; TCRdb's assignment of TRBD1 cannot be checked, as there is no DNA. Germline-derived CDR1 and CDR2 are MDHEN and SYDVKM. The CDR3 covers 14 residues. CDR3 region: CASSSSTVGYGYTF.

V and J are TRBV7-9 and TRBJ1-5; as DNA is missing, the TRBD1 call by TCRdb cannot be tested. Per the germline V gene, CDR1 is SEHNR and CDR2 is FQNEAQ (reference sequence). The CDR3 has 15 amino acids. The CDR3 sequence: CASSLMAGGDQPQHF.

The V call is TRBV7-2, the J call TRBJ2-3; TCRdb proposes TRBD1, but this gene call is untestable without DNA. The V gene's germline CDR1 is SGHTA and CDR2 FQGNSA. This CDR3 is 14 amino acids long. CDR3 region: CASSPDPGVDTQYF.